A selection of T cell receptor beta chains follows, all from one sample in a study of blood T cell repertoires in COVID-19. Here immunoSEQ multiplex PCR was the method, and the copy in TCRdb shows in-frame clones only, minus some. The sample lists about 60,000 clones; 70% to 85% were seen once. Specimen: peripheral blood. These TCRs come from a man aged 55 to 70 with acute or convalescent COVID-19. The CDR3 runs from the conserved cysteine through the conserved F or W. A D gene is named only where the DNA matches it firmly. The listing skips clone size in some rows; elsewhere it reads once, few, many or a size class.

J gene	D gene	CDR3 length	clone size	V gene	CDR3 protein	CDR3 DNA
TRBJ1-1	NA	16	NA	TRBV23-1	CASSQSPGTLNTEAFF	TGCGCCAGCAGTCAATCTCCCGGGACACTGAACACTGAAGCTTTCTTT
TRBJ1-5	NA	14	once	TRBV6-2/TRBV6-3	CASSYSGGGQPQHF	TGTGCCAGCAGTTACTCCGGCGGGGGTCAGCCCCAGCATTTT
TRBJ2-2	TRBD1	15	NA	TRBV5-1	CASSLGQGYTGELFF	TGCGCCAGCAGCTTGGGACAGGGGTACACCGGGGAGCTGTTTTTT
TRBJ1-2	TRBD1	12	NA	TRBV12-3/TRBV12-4	CASTKQGYGYTF	TGTGCCAGCACCAAACAGGGGTATGGCTACACCTTC
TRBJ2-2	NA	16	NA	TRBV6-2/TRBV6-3	CASSPWVRTNTGELFF	TGTGCCAGCAGTCCCTGGGTGCGGACGAACACCGGGGAGCTGTTTTTT
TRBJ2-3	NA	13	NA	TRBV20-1	CSATDAPGDTQYF	TGCAGTGCTACTGATGCTCCAGGAGATACGCAGTATTTT
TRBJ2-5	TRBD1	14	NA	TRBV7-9	CASSFRDRQETQYF	TGTGCCAGCAGCTTCCGGGACAGGCAAGAGACCCAGTACTTC
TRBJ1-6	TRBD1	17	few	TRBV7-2	CASSLSNRGIINSPLHF	TGTGCCAGCAGCTTATCGAACAGGGGGATCATTAATTCACCCCTCCACTTT
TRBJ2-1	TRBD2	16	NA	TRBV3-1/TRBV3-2	CASSQELAGVRNEQFF	TGTGCCAGCAGCCAAGAACTAGCGGGGGTTCGCAATGAGCAGTTCTTC
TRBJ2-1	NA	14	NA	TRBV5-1	CASSLVPGSNEQFF	TGCGCCAGCAGCTTGGTTCCAGGTAGTAATGAGCAGTTCTTC
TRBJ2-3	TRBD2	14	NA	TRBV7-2	CAGGGLVFSDTQYF	TGTGCGGGCGGGGGACTAGTCTTTTCAGATACGCAGTATTTT
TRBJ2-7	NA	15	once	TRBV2	CASRGGDSPYDEQYF	TGTGCCAGCCGGGGCGGGGACAGCCCGTACGACGAGCAGTACTTC
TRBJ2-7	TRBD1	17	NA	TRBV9	CASSKDTAGQGSYEQYF	TGTGCCAGCAGCAAAGACACGGCGGGACAGGGTTCCTACGAGCAGTACTTC
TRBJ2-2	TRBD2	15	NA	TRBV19	CASSKGLPNTGELFF	TGTGCCAGTAGTAAGGGACTACCGAACACCGGGGAGCTGTTTTTT
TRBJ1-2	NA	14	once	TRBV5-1	CASSLAMGQNGYTF	TGCGCCAGCAGCTTGGCCATGGGGCAGAATGGCTACACCTTC
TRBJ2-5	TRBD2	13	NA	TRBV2	CASAGGGLGTQYF	TGTGCCAGCGCTGGGGGAGGGTTAGGGACCCAGTACTTC
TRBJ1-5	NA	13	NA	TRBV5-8	CASSLRGAQPQHF	TGTGCCAGCAGCTTGCGGGGGGCTCAGCCCCAGCATTTT
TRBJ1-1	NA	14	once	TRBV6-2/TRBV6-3	CASSYLGEDTEAFF	TGTGCCAGCAGTTACTTGGGCGAAGACACTGAAGCTTTCTTT
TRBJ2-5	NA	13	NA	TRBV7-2	CASIGFAGETQYF	TGTGCCAGTATCGGGTTTGCCGGCGAGACCCAGTACTTC
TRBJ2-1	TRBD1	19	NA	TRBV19	CASSLGQGVLVVGYNEQFF	TGTGCCAGTAGTTTGGGACAGGGTGTGCTAGTGGTCGGGTACAATGAGCAGTTCTTC
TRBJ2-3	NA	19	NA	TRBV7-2	CASSLVLWKASTSTDTQYF	TGTGCCAGCAGCTTAGTCCTTTGGAAAGCGAGTACGAGCACAGATACGCAGTATTTT
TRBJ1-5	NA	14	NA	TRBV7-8	CASSSDSDNQPQHF	TGTGCCAGCAGCTCGGACAGTGACAATCAGCCCCAGCATTTT
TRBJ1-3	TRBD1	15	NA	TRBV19	CASSKPGQSLNTIYF	TGTGCCAGCTCCAAACCGGGACAGAGTTTAAACACCATATATTTT
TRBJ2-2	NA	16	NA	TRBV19	CASSIPRVGDTGELFF	TGTGCCAGTAGTATCCCCAGGGTTGGCGACACCGGGGAGCTGTTTTTT